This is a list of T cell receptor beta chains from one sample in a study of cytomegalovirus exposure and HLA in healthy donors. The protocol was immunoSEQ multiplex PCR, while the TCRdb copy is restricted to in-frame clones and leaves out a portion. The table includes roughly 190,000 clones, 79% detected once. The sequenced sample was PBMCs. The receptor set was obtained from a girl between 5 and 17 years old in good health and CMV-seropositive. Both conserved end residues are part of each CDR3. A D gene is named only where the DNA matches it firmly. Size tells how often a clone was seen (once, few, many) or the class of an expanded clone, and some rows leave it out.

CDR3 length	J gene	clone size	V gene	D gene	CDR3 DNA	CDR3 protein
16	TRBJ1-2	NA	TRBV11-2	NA	TGTGCCAGCAGCTTTTTGAACGGACTAACTAACTATGGCTACACCTTC	CASSFLNGLTNYGYTF
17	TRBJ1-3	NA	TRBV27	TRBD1	TGTGCCAGCAGTTCCGGACAGGGGAGGTTGGAGGGAAACACCATATATTTT	CASSSGQGRLEGNTIYF
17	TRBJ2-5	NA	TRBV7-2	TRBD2	TGTGCCAGCAGCTTAGGGTCGCTAGCGGGGGGGCTAGAGACCCAGTACTTC	CASSLGSLAGGLETQYF
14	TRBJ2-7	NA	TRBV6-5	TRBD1	TGTGCCAGCAGTCTCGGACAGGGGGCCTACGAGCAGTACTTC	CASSLGQGAYEQYF
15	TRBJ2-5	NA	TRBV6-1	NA	TGTGCCAGCAGTTTGCGGGGCGACGTTCCGGCGACCCAGTACTTC	CASSLRGDVPATQYF
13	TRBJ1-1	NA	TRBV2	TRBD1	TGTGCCAGCATGGGACAGTCGAACACTGAAGCTTTCTTT	CASMGQSNTEAFF
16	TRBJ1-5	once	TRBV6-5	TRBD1	TGTGCCAGCAGTTACTCTGGGACAGGGGTTAATCAGCCCCAGCATTTT	CASSYSGTGVNQPQHF
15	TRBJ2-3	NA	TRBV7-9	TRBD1	TGTGCCAGCAGTCCCCGGGACAGGCTCACAGATACGCAGTATTTT	CASSPRDRLTDTQYF
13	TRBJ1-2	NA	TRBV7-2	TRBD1	TGTGCCAGCAGCTTGGACAGGGCAGATGGCTACACCTTC	CASSLDRADGYTF
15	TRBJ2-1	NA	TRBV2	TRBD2	TGTGCCAGCAGTAGCGGGGGGGGAACCTACAATGAGCAGTTCTTC	CASSSGGGTYNEQFF
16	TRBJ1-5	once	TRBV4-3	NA	TGCGCCAGCAGCCAAGATATTACGACAGTGGGGCAGCCCCAGCATTTT	CASSQDITTVGQPQHF
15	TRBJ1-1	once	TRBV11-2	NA	TGTGCCAGCAGCTCCTCCGGGACAATGAACACTGAAGCTTTCTTT	CASSSSGTMNTEAFF
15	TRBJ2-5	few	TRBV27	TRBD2	TGTGCCACTCCACCCCGGGAGGAGGAGCAAGAGACCCAGTACTTC	CATPPREEEQETQYF
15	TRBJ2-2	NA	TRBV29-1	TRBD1	TGCAGCGTAGGGACAGGGGGTTTGAACACCGGGGAGCTGTTTTTT	CSVGTGGLNTGELFF
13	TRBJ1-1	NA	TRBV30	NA	TGTGCCTGGGTTAGCAACCGATTCACTGAAGCTTTCTTT	CAWVSNRFTEAFF
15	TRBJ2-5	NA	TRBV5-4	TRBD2	TGTGCCAGCAGCTGGGGACTAGCGGGGGGGGAGACCCAGTACTTC	CASSWGLAGGETQYF
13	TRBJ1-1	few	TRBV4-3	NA	TGCGCCAGCAGCCCGACAGAGAACACTGAAGCTTTCTTT	CASSPTENTEAFF
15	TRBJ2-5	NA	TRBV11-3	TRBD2	TGTGCCAGCAGCCCGCTAGCGGGGGCCTTGGAGACCCAGTACTTC	CASSPLAGALETQYF
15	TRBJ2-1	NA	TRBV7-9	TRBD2	TGTGCCAGCAACCCGGGAGGGGGGAACTACAATGAGCAGTTCTTC	CASNPGGGNYNEQFF
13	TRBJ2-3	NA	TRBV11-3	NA	TGTGCCAGCAGCTTAATCCTGACAGATACGCAGTATTTT	CASSLILTDTQYF
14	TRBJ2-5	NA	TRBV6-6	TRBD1	TGTGCCAGCAGTTCGGGACAGTACCAAGAGACCCAGTACTTC	CASSSGQYQETQYF
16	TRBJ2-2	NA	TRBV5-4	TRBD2	TGTGCCAGCAGCCCTCCGAGCGGGGAAGATGCCGGGGAGCTGTTTTTT	CASSPPSGEDAGELFF
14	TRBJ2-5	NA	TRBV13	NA	TGTGCCAGCAGGGCAACAGGGTTCCAAGAGACCCAGTACTTC	CASRATGFQETQYF
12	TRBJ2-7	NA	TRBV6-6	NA	TGTGCCACCCGACAGGGACTCAACGAGCAGTACTTC	CATRQGLNEQYF
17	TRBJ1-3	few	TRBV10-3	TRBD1	TGTGCCGCCCAGGGACAGCTCTCAAAGAGCTCTGGAAACACCATATATTTT	CAAQGQLSKSSGNTIYF
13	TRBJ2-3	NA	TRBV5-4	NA	TGTGCCAGCAGTTCAACTAGAACAGATACGCAGTATTTT	CASSSTRTDTQYF
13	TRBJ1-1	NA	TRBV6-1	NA	TGTGCCAGCGGCAAGGGACAGAACACTGAAGCTTTCTTT	CASGKGQNTEAFF
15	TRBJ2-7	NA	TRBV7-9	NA	TGTGCCAGCAGCTTAGGATCCGTCGGGGGTTTCGAGCAGTACTTC	CASSLGSVGGFEQYF